This TCR beta chain was sequenced in a study of blood T cell repertoires in COVID-19. Source study methods: Amplification from reference gene primers served as the basis for estimated nucleated cell counts. Sequenced by immunoSEQ multiplex PCR; TCRdb stores in-frame clones only, minus some. D and trimming come from the DNA, and the V and J calls and clone size come from that table. The sample carries roughly 200,000 clones, 65% to 85% recorded once. This CDR3 region has 15 residues. Trimming left V 6 bases short and J 0 bases short, with 12 bases between. Germline values: CDR1 MNHNS, CDR2 SASEGT. The chain uses TRBV6-1 and TRBJ1-5; D uncertain. Sequenced input: peripheral blood. This TCR was sampled from a woman aged 80 or over with acute or convalescent COVID-19. The CDR3 region has the DNA TGTGCCAGCAGCCAGGATGCAATTAGCAATCAGCCCCAGCATTTT. Its protein is CASSQDAISNQPQHF.